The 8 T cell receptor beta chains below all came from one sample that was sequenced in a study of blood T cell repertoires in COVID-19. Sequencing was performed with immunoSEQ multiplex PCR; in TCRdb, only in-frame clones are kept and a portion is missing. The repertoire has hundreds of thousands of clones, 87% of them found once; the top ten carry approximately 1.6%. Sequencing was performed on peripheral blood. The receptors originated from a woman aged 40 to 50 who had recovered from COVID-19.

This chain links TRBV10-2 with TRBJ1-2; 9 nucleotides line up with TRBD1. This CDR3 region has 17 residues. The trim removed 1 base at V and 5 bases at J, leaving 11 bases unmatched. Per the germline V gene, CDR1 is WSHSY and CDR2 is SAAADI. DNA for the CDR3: TGCGCCAGCAGTGAGTTAACCCTACAGGGGGCACGGTATGGCTACACCTTC. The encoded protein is CASSELTLQGARYGYTF.

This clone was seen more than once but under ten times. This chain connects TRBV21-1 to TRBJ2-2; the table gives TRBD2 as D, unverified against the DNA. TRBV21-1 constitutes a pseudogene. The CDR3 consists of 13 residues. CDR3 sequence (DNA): TGTGCCAGCAGCAAAGAAATAACCGGGGAGCTGTTTTTT. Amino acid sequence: CASSKEITGELFF.

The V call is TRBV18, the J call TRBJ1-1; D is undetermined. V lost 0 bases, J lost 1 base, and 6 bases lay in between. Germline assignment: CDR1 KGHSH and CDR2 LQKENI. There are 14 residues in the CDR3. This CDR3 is CASSPPGSNTEAFF. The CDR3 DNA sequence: TGTGCCAGCTCACCACCGGGCTCGAACACTGAAGCTTTCTTT. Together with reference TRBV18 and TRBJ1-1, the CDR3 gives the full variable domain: NAGVMQNPRHLVRRRGQEARLRCSPMKGHSHVYWYRQLPEEGLKFMVYLQKENIIDESGMPKERFSAEFPKEGPSILRIQQVVRGDSAAYFCASSPPGSNTEAFFGQGTRLTVV.

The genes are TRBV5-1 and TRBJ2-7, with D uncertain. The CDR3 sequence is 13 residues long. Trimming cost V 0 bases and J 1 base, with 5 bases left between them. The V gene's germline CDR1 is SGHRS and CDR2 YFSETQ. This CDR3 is CASSLATSYEQYF. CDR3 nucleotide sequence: TGCGCCAGCAGCTTGGCGACTTCCTACGAGCAGTACTTC.

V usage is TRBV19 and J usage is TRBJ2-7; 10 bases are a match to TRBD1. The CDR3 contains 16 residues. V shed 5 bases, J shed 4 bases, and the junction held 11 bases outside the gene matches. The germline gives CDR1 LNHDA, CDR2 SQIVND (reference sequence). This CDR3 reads CASSLASGQGIYEQYF. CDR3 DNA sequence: TGTGCCAGTAGTTTAGCTTCGGGACAGGGGATTTACGAGCAGTACTTC.

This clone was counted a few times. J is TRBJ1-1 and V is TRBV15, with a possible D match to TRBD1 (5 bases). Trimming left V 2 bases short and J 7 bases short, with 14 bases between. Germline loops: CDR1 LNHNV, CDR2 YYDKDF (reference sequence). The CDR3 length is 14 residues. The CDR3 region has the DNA TGTGCCACCAGCAGACAGGGAGGAGACAGTGAAGCTTTCTTT. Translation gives CATSRQGGDSEAFF. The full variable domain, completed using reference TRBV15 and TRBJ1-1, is DAMVIQNPRYQVTQFGKPVTLSCSQTLNHNVMYWYQQKSSQAPKLLFHYYDKDFNNEADTPDNFQSRRPNTSFCFLDIRSPGLGDTAMYLCATSRQGGDSEAFFGQGTRLTVV.

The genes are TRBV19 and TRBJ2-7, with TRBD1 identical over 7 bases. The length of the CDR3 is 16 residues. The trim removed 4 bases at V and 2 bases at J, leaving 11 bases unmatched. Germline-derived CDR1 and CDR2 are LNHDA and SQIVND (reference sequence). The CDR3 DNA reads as TGTGCCAGTAGTAACCACCGGAAGGGGGCCCCCTACGAGCAGTACTTC. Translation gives CASSNHRKGAPYEQYF.

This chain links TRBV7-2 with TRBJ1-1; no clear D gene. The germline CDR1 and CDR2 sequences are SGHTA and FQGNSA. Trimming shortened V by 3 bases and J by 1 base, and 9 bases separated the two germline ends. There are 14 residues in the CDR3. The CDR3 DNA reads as TGTGCCAGCAGCTTCCTCCACTCGAACACTGAAGCTTTCTTT. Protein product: CASSFLHSNTEAFF.